This T cell receptor beta chain appears in the sequencing data of a study of T-cell reconstitution after alpha-beta-depleted transplantation in children. Unique molecular identifiers featured in how the TCRbeta library was prepared. TCRdb fed the PCR reads into MiXCR, producing one record per CDR3 protein. The top ten hold around 6% of the sample, which has a few hundred thousand distinct CDR3 sequences, around 13% seen once. The CDR3 sequence is 14 residues long. V lost 8 bases and J lost 4, with 18 bases in between. The germline V gene has CDR1 GTSNPN and CDR2 SVGIG (reference sequence). This chain joins TRBV30 and TRBJ2-1; D is undetermined. The sequencing here drew on PBMCs from the stem cell graft donor, taken from the stem cell graft. The sequence was collected from a human donor who donated a stem cell graft to a child with combined immunodeficiency. CDR3 sequence (DNA): TGTGCCGCCTTTCACGTGGTGGAGTACAATGAGCAGTTCTTC. Amino acid sequence: CAAFHVVEYNEQFF.